This TCR beta chain was retrieved from a study of Ad26.COV2.S vaccination and SARS-CoV-2 variants. Study in general: Sample donor was a member of the COV1001 Ad26.COV2.S trial arm. Study findings and constraints: Reportedly, after vaccination the spike-specific CD8+ and CD4+ T cell responses displayed substantial breadth.

Treatment reported: roughly 19 received Ad26.COV2.S at low or high dose, single or two shots; 5 received placebo; per-sample allocation not given. Collection of the samples took place on day 63 after the first injection of vaccine or placebo. The donor's status was that of an adult aged 18-55 years in Boston. Ad26.COV2.S expressed prefusion-stabilized spike from the original Wuhan strain. Germline CDR1 is SGDLS and CDR2 is YYNGEE. This CDR3 contains 14 residues. V was pared by 0 bases and J by 7 bases, with 11 bases between. To note about this clone: Antigen specificity is unknown.

The table came from immunoSEQ multiplex PCR; TCRdb's copy has only in-frame clones and leaves some out. The data show 400,000 to 500,000 clones, 89% seen once. This material consisted of peripheral blood, taken in a trial of Ad26.COV2.S vaccine versus placebo. This chain connects TRBV9 to TRBJ1-3; weak D call: TRBD1 (5 bases). The sequence came from a person aged 18 to 59 who received the Ad26.COV2.S COVID-19 vaccine or a placebo. DNA of the CDR3: TGTGCCAGCAGCGTAGAGGGGCCCCCCAACACCATATATTTT. Its protein is CASSVEGPPNTIYF. The entire variable domain, with the rest obtained from reference TRBV9 and TRBJ1-3, is as follows: DSGVTQTPKHLITATGQRVTLRCSPRSGDLSVYWYQQSLDQGLQFLIQYYNGEERAKGNILERFSAQQFPDLHSELNLSSLELGDSALYFCASSVEGPPNTIYFGEGSWLTVV.